This T cell receptor (beta chain) derives from a study of cytomegalovirus exposure and HLA in healthy donors. Whole-study results and caveats: CMV antigen specificity of a few CMV-associated chains was confirmed in vitro. Generally TCR sequences proved uncommon, though certain public TCRs appeared in numerous donors. Sequencing likely caused a cluster of highly shared sequence variants.

CDR1 is ENHRY and CDR2 is SYGVKD in the germline V gene. The CDR3 is 14 amino acids. V gave up 10 bases and J gave up 4 bases; unmatched junction bases: 10. This clone showed up just once. Antigen: not known. The PCR used 60 Vbeta and 13 Jbeta primers. Repertoires were generated with immunoSEQ multiplex PCR, while TCRdb's copy carries only in-frame clones and drops some. The data contain some 180,000 clones, 82% of them singletons. The rearrangement uses TRBV10-3 and TRBJ2-3; 8 bases align to TRBD2. Sequenced: PBMCs. The source of this sequence is a man in his forties in good health and CMV-seronegative. The CDR3: CATAAGVPADTQYF. The DNA of the CDR3 is TGTGCCACGGCAGCGGGGGTCCCAGCAGATACGCAGTATTTT.